These T cell receptor beta chains were read from a single sample in a study of T cells in Graves' hyperthyroidism and ophthalmopathy. TCRdb fed the multiplex PCR reads into MiXCR, producing one record per CDR3 protein. This sample has 540,000 or so distinct CDR3 sequences, with 15% to 19% found just once. Material: blood. These receptors originate from a woman aged 25 to 39 with Graves' hyperthyroidism. Each CDR3 is given without its conserved first and last residue.

CDR3 protein	V gene	J gene
ASSFLGQGGFSTDTQY	TRBV7-3	TRBJ2-3
ASSRRLAGGVSTDTQY	TRBV12-3/TRBV12-4	TRBJ2-3
SAIIPTDPVGVETQY	TRBV20-1	TRBJ2-5
ASSLVGTFQNNEQF	TRBV7-8	TRBJ2-1
ASSYGTYSYEQY	TRBV4-3	TRBJ2-7
AWSVLRAAEATNEKLF	TRBV30	TRBJ1-4
SARDASEAPDTQY	TRBV20-1	TRBJ2-3
ASSHRDRGEQF	TRBV4-2	TRBJ2-1
ATSSTSRLPNTEAF	TRBV15	TRBJ1-1
SASQGDTQY	TRBV20-1	TRBJ2-3
ASSPAPTDTQY	TRBV18	TRBJ2-3
ASSAGSGTSGGEQY	TRBV7-3	TRBJ2-7
AIRGTVDTGELF	TRBV10-3	TRBJ2-2
ATRAGGSYNEQF	TRBV7-6	TRBJ2-1
ASSILRASGNTIY	TRBV11-2	TRBJ1-3
ASIYPKNTEAF	TRBV7-9	TRBJ1-1
ASSFGDRAGRPRDEQF	TRBV12-3/TRBV12-4	TRBJ2-1
ASSPVGGFTGELF	TRBV12-3/TRBV12-4	TRBJ2-2
ASSSSSLAGYEQF	TRBV12-3/TRBV12-4	TRBJ2-1
ASSQDGNQPQH	TRBV28	TRBJ1-5
ASSTLGAQETQY	TRBV6-1	TRBJ2-5
ASSGIEGMGEQY	TRBV27	TRBJ2-7
ASSLAGGGPGYT	TRBV5-8	TRBJ1-2
ASSPHVQGFGNQPQH	TRBV7-2	TRBJ1-5
SARNADASTDTQY	TRBV20-1	TRBJ2-3
ASSFLGDSSGYSTDTQY	TRBV5-5	TRBJ2-3
AVQGVPTDTQY	TRBV7-9	TRBJ2-3
ASSVYPESYEQY	TRBV9	TRBJ2-7
ASSSKTGYNEQY	TRBV27	NA
ASSSGAEGTQY	TRBV7-2	TRBJ2-5
SARASYGTDTQY	TRBV20-1	TRBJ2-3
ASSYLEDTEAF	TRBV6-2/TRBV6-3	TRBJ1-1
AIREGTEQETQY	TRBV10-3	TRBJ2-5
SARGGLAGASFEQY	TRBV20-1	TRBJ2-7
SARDAGRSYNSPLH	TRBV20-1	TRBJ1-6
ASSQALATDYEQY	TRBV4-3	TRBJ2-7
SASGRASTYEQY	TRBV20-1	TRBJ2-7
ASSNSWVGDTQY	TRBV19	TRBJ2-3
ACDRVGETQY	TRBV6-1	TRBJ2-5
ATSDGSTDTQY	TRBV24-1	TRBJ2-3
ASSSRDRDYDEQF	TRBV7-2	TRBJ2-1
ASSLELAGTNEQF	TRBV28	TRBJ2-1